The 18 T cell receptor beta chains presented below share a single source sample, sequenced in a study of blood T cells in healthy people across ages. A sample-barcoded 5' primer and a J-beta primer mix were used in a second PCR of roughly 7 to 12 cycles. TCRdb itself ran the 5' RACE reads through MiXCR, one entry per CDR3 protein. The profile shows roughly 800,000 distinct CDR3 sequences, approximately 55% of them singletons. Sequenced sample: blood. The receptors here all came from a man aged 80 or over in good health.

The chain couples TRBV20-1 to TRBJ1-6, with a tentative D call TRBD1 (5 bases). Trimming removed 3 bases from V and 7 bases from J, with 10 bases in between. This CDR3 has 13 residues. Looked up from germline, CDR1 is DFQATT and CDR2 is SNEGSKA (reference sequence). CDR3 coding DNA: TGCAGTGCTAGGGGGACGACGAATTCACCCCTCCACTTT. As protein: CSARGTTNSPLHF.

J is TRBJ2-2 and V is TRBV21-1. TRBV21-1 is recorded as a pseudogene. The CDR3 has 16 residues. CDR3 coding DNA: TGTGCCAGCAGCAACCCGACGCCGCTGAACACCGGGGAGCAGTTTTTT. This gives the protein CASSNPTPLNTGEQFF.

This chain uses TRBV10-3 with TRBJ2-1, with D maybe TRBD2 (5 bases). The CDR3 is 13 amino acids. Germline-derived CDR1 and CDR2 are ENHRY and SYGVKD. V lost 7 bases and J 12 bases, leaving 19 bases between the germline ends. CDR3 nucleotides: TGTGCCATCACGGGCGGCCTCGGGGATGTGCAGTTCTTC. Protein sequence: CAITGGLGDVQFF.

The gene calls are TRBV29-1 and TRBJ2-7, with a possible D match to TRBD2 (6 bases). There are 13 residues in the CDR3. The V gene's germline CDR1 is SQVTM and CDR2 ANQGSEA. The ends were cut back, 7 bases at V and 5 bases at J, with 18 bases in the middle. The CDR3: CSGGLTNVHEQYF. The CDR3 DNA reads as TGCAGCGGGGGACTCACGAACGTCCACGAGCAGTACTTC.

This clonotype was recorded once. The rearrangement uses TRBV6-1 and TRBJ2-6; either TRBD1 or TRBD2 may supply D (5 bases each). The ends were cut back, 3 bases at V and 1 base at J, with 10 bases in the middle. Germline V gives CDR1 MNHNS, CDR2 SASEGT. CDR3 length: 16 amino acids. The CDR3 reads CASSEFGGSGANVLTF. DNA for the CDR3: TGTGCCAGCAGTGAGTTTGGGGGATCTGGGGCCAACGTCCTGACTTTC.

This clonotype was seen a handful of times. The chain has TRBV12-3 or TRBV12-4 and TRBJ2-5; 10 positions agree with TRBD2. The CDR3 covers 15 residues. Trimming removed 6 bases from V and 5 bases from J; junction bases left unmatched: 9. This CDR3 is CASSPSGRIGETQYF. DNA for the CDR3: TGTGCCAGCAGCCCTAGCGGGAGAATTGGGGAGACCCAGTACTTC.

The V and J genes are TRBV19 and TRBJ2-3; 12 positions agree with TRBD2. V was pared by 4 bases and J by 14 bases, with 16 bases of the junction left unmatched. The germline CDR1 and CDR2 sequences are LNHDA and SQIVND (reference sequence). The CDR3 covers 16 residues. The CDR3 DNA reads as TGTGCCAGTAGTACCTCTAGCGGGGGGGGGCACAGATACGCGTATTTT. Protein: CASSTSSGGGHRYAYF.

This chain links TRBV6-1 with TRBJ2-5, with 9 bases fitting TRBD1. This CDR3 contains 15 residues. Germline V CDR1 and CDR2: MNHNS, SASEGT. With V trimmed by 8 bases and J by 11 bases, 18 bases remained unmatched. CDR3 in DNA: TGTGCCAGCGGCGCCGGGACAGGGTTTACCAATGAGCAGTACTTC. As protein: CASGAGTGFTNEQYF.

The J gene is TRBJ1-2, the V gene TRBV9, with 8 bases aligning to TRBD1. CDR3 length: 15 residues. CDR1 is SGDLS, CDR2 YYNGEE, per germline. Trimming at V came to 4 bases and at J to 3 bases, leaving 8 bases not matched to a gene. CDR3 sequence reads: CASSPRQGRHYGYTF. The CDR3 DNA reads TGTGCCAGCAGCCCTCGACAGGGGAGGCACTATGGCTACACCTTC.

The chain has TRBV29-1 and TRBJ1-2, with TRBD1 matching 9 bases. Germline V gene sequence: CDR1 SQVTM, CDR2 ANQGSEA. V was clipped by 3 bases and J by 6 bases; unmatched bases: 8. The CDR3 is 14 amino acids. The CDR3 nucleotides are TGCAGCGTTGATTGGGGACAGGGACGAGATGGCTACACCTTC. Translated: CSVDWGQGRDGYTF.

J is TRBJ1-6 and V is TRBV27; D gene ambiguous. CDR1 and CDR2 (germline): MNHEY, SMNVEV (reference sequence). V was cut by 7 bases and J by 9 bases, with 13 bases left in between. CDR3 length equals 13 residues. The CDR3, as DNA: TGTGCCAGCACAGAAGGTGGTAGTTCACCCCTCCACTTT. Translating gives CASTEGGSSPLHF.

This clonotype has just a few counts. The chain recombines TRBV29-1 with TRBJ1-2, with 7 bases lining up with TRBD1. Trimming at V came to 3 bases and at J to 7 bases, leaving 14 bases not matched to a gene. The CDR3 extends over 15 amino acids. Per the germline V gene, CDR1 is SQVTM and CDR2 is ANQGSEA. CDR3 nucleotides: TGCAGCGTTGACGCCCTCGCCACGACAGGGAGTGGCTACACCTTC. It encodes CSVDALATTGSGYTF.

This clonotype was detected only a few times. The J gene is TRBJ1-2, the V gene TRBV20-1; the D gene is possibly TRBD1 (6 bases). V was clipped by 0 bases and J by 7 bases, with 15 bases between them. Germline V gives CDR1 DFQATT, CDR2 SNEGSKA (reference sequence). This CDR3 region has 14 residues. The CDR3 spells CSAREVPGDGGYTF. The CDR3 bases are TGCAGTGCTAGAGAAGTTCCAGGGGATGGTGGCTACACCTTC.

This sequence joins TRBV9 and TRBJ2-3; D not certain. The CDR3 has 15 amino acids. Germline V gene lookup returns CDR1 SGDLS and CDR2 YYNGEE. V lost 4 bases, J lost 3 bases, and 15 bases lay in between. The CDR3 spells CASSPGVTPTDTQYF. In DNA, the CDR3 is TGTGCCAGCAGCCCCGGAGTAACCCCGACAGATACGCAGTATTTT.

The CDR3 region is CSARDPSSGARYAYF. The DNA of the CDR3 is TGCAGTGCTAGAGACCCGAGTAGCGGGGCACGGTACGCGTATTTT. This rearrangement joins TRBV20-1 to TRBJ2-3; 8 bases are a match to TRBD2. The CDR3 extends over 15 amino acids. Losses at the gene ends were 0 bases for V and 14 bases for J; bases not matched to a gene: 16. CDR1 is DFQATT, CDR2 SNEGSKA, per germline (reference sequence).

This clonotype was recorded only once. The chain combines TRBV6-5 with TRBJ1-4, with 10 positions matching TRBD1. V lost 0 bases and J lost 1; bases outside the gene matches: 8. The CDR3 is 19 residues long. Germline V lookup: CDR1 MNHEY, CDR2 SVGAGI. The CDR3 DNA sequence: TGTGCCAGCAGTTACTCGATGGGACAGGGGAAGCTAACTAATGAAAAACTGTTTTTT. It is translated as CASSYSMGQGKLTNEKLFF.

The chain is built from TRBV6-2 or TRBV6-3 and TRBJ2-1; D possibly corresponds to TRBD2 (6 bases). From germline, CDR1 is MNHEY and CDR2 SVGEGT. This CDR3 spans 15 amino acids. With 10 bases removed from V and 4 bases from J, the gap between germline ends came to 20 bases. CDR3 coding DNA: TGTGCCACCTTGCGGGATTCCGGACAATACAATGAGCAGTTCTTC. It translates to CATLRDSGQYNEQFF.

This clonotype was counted many times. This chain links TRBV12-3 or TRBV12-4 with TRBJ2-1; D unresolved. Trimming pared 9 bases from V and 4 bases from J, leaving 16 bases between. The CDR3 covers 14 residues. CDR3 DNA: TGTGCCAGTTGGGGATTTGGTTGGTACAATGAGCAGTTCTTC. Its protein is CASWGFGWYNEQFF.